The clone carrying this T cell receptor (beta chain) was picked up many times. Its antigen remains unknown. Every bit of the isolated RNA underwent reverse transcription, so sequencing read expressed TCRB transcripts. Only in-frame clones appear in the TCRdb table, and some are missing; sequencing was by immunoSEQ multiplex PCR. The table records 600,000 to 650,000 clones, roughly a sixth of them present only once. This entry is derived from a study of beta chain features in type 1 diabetes. CDR3 length: 14 amino acids. Germline values: CDR1 ENHRY, CDR2 SYGVKD. Losses at the gene ends were 0 bases for V and 4 bases for J; bases not matched to a gene: 0. Findings and limits, study-wide: TCRB CDR3 length was moderately but significantly reduced in all four CD4+ subsets of Type 1 diabetes patients.

The rearrangement links TRBV10-3 to TRBJ2-1; TRBD2 matches at 7 bases. Sequencing was performed on naive CD4+ T cells from blood. The receptor's source is a man aged 18-30 years in good health. The CDR3 loop reads CAISESSGYNEQFF. CDR3 sequence (DNA): TGTGCCATCAGTGAGTCTAGCGGGTACAATGAGCAGTTCTTC.